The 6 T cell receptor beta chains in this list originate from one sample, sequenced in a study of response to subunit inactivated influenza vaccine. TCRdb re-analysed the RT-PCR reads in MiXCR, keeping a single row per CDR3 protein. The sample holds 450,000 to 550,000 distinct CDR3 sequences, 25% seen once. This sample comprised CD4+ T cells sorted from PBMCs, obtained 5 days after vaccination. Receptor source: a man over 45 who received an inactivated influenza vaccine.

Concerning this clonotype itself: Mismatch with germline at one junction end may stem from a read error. This CDR3 is CASTLGLPSYEHYF. CDR3 sequence (DNA): TGTGCCAGCACGCTCGGACTACCTTCCTACGAGCATTACTTC. The gene calls are TRBV28 and TRBJ2-7; tentatively, D is TRBD2 (6 bases). CDR3 length: 14 amino acids. Per germline, CDR1 MDHEN and CDR2 SYDVKM.

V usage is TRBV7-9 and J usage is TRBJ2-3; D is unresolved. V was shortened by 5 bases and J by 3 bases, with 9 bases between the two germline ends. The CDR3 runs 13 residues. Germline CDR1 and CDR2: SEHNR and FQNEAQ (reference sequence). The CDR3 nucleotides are TGTGCCAGCAGCGGAAGGAATACAGATACGCAGTATTTT. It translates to CASSGRNTDTQYF.

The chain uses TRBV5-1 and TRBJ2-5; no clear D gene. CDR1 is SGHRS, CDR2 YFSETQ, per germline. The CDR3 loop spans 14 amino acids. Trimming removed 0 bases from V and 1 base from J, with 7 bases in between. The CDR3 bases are TGCGCCAGCAGCTTGGCACTCGTCCAAGAGACCCAGTACTTC. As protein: CASSLALVQETQYF.

The CDR3 region is CASSLGPGRGSYEQYF. As DNA, the CDR3 is TGCGCCAGCAGCTTGGGACCCGGACGGGGCTCCTACGAGCAGTACTTC. This sequence joins TRBV5-1 and TRBJ2-7, with a tentative D call TRBD2 (5 bases). V lost 0 bases to trimming and J lost 0 bases, with 13 bases between them. The CDR3 sequence is 16 residues long. The germline V gene has CDR1 SGHRS and CDR2 YFSETQ.

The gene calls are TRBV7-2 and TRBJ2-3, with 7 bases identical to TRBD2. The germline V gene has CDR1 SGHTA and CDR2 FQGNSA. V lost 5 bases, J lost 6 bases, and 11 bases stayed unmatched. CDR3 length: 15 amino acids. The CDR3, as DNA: TGTGCCAGCAGCACCCGGCGGGCGGGAGCTGATACGCAGTATTTT. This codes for CASSTRRAGADTQYF.

The CDR3 spells CASSFGQISTDTQYF. The CDR3 DNA reads as TGTGCCAGCAGCTTCGGGCAGATCAGCACAGATACGCAGTATTTT. The chain combines TRBV7-9 with TRBJ2-3; D is undetermined. The germline gives CDR1 SEHNR, CDR2 FQNEAQ (reference sequence). The CDR3 spans 15 residues. Trimming left V 3 bases short and J 0 bases short, with 10 bases between.